This TCR beta chain was documented in a study of blood T cell dynamics during melanoma immunotherapy. The time point was: pre-treatment baseline. No patient had earlier systemic cancer treatment, concurrent immunosuppressants, or another active cancer. Details on this clone: Its specificity is not known.

Trimming took 5 bases from V and 4 from J, leaving 14 bases between them. The CDR3 is made up of 15 amino acids. Per the germline V gene, CDR1 is LGHNT and CDR2 is FRNRAP. Overall study findings and caveats: The study could not tell melanoma-specific clones from general immune activation.

TCRdb keeps only in-frame clones here, not all; method: immunoSEQ multiplex PCR. This repertoire shows around 10,000 clones, roughly 81% found once; its top ten account for less than 15%. This chain links TRBV12-5 with TRBJ1-4; D is possibly TRBD1 (5 bases). The clonotype comes from a human donor with melanoma. The sequences come from blood, collected from a patient treated with checkpoint blockade. The CDR3 sequence is CASGAGRSLNEKLFF. The CDR3 DNA reads TGTGCTAGTGGTGCGGGACGGTCTCTTAATGAAAAACTGTTTTTT. The full variable domain, in which reference TRBV12-5 and TRBJ1-4 provide the parts outside the CDR3, is DARVTQTPRHKVTEMGQEVTMRCQPILGHNTVFWYRQTMMQGLELLAYFRNRAPLDDSGMPKDRFSAEMPDATLATLKIQPSEPRDSAVYFCASGAGRSLNEKLFFGSGTQLSVL.